Below are 30 T cell receptor beta chains sequenced from a single sample in a study of OX40 agonist ivuxolimab in advanced cancers. The assay was immunoSEQ multiplex PCR, and TCRdb's table has in-frame clones only and misses some. The sample contains over 85,000 clones, around 90% of which appear only once. The source material was CD4+ or CD8+ T cells sorted from blood, sampled in a trial of the OX40 agonist ivuxolimab. These receptor sequences come from an adult with an advanced solid tumor such as melanoma, head and neck, liver or kidney cancer.

V and J are TRBV5-1 and TRBJ2-2, with TRBD1 matching 10 bases. This CDR3 is 16 amino acids long. Trimming cost V 1 base and J 7 bases; bases outside gene matches: 7. Germline CDR1 is SGHRS and CDR2 is YFSETQ. CDR3 in DNA: TGCGCCAGCAGCTTGACCGGGACAGGGGAAATCGGGGAGCTGTTTTTT. Its translation: CASSLTGTGEIGELFF.

This clone came up a few times. This sequence joins TRBV6-5 and TRBJ1-1; D is perhaps TRBD1 (5 bases). Germline CDR1 reads MNHEY; CDR2 reads SVGAGI. This CDR3 comprises 13 residues. V was shortened by 6 bases and J by 11 bases, with 19 bases between the two germline ends. The CDR3 region has the DNA TGTGCCAGCAGCCCAGGGAGACCTCAAAAGGCTTTCTTT. Translation: CASSPGRPQKAFF.

V is TRBV2 and J is TRBJ2-6, with TRBD1 matching 8 bases. Germline V gene data show CDR1 as SNHLY and CDR2 as FYNNEI. Trimming removed 4 bases from V and 0 bases from J; junction bases left unmatched: 5. There are 17 residues in the CDR3. CDR3 amino acids: CASSADRASSGANVLTF. In nucleotides, the CDR3 is TGTGCCAGCAGTGCGGACAGGGCGAGCTCTGGGGCCAACGTCCTGACTTTC.

V gene TRBV9 combines with J gene TRBJ1-1, with D unclear. The CDR3 runs to 15 residues. The V gene lost 0 bases and the J gene lost 0 bases, with 9 bases spanning the gap. The germline gives CDR1 SGDLS, CDR2 YYNGEE. DNA for the CDR3: TGTGCCAGCAGCGTAGGTGGAGTCCTGAACACTGAAGCTTTCTTT. Protein product: CASSVGGVLNTEAFF.

This chain joins TRBV27 and TRBJ2-5; maybe TRBD2 (5 bases). Germline V lookup: CDR1 MNHEY, CDR2 SMNVEV (reference sequence). This CDR3 spans 16 amino acids. Deletions cut 5 bases from V and 3 bases from J, with 19 bases between. This CDR3 is CASSPSPGNREETQYF. The DNA of the CDR3 is TGTGCCAGCAGTCCGTCCCCCGGGAACAGAGAAGAGACCCAGTACTTC.

The chain recombines TRBV19 with TRBJ2-1; no reliable D call. The CDR3 is 14 amino acids. Germline V gene data show CDR1 as LNHDA and CDR2 as SQIVND (reference sequence). Trimming took 3 bases from V and 6 from J, leaving 12 bases between them. The CDR3 sequence is CASSIESLSNEQFF. The CDR3 DNA follows: TGTGCCAGTAGTATTGAGAGCCTAAGCAATGAGCAGTTCTTC.

This chain joins TRBV5-1 and TRBJ2-2; D is uncertain. V was shortened by 0 bases and J by 1 base, with 10 bases between the two germline ends. This CDR3 is built from 16 residues. From germline, CDR1 is SGHRS and CDR2 YFSETQ. CDR3 DNA: TGCGCCAGCAGCTTGGAAGTCGCAGAGAACACCGGGGAGCTGTTTTTT. Its protein is CASSLEVAENTGELFF.

V gene TRBV29-1 combines with J gene TRBJ2-7; unclear D gene. V shed 2 bases and J shed 0 bases, with 5 bases lying between them. The CDR3 is 12 amino acids. CDR1 SQVTM and CDR2 ANQGSEA come from the germline V gene. The DNA for the CDR3 is TGCAGCGTTGAACTAACCTCCTACGAGCAGTACTTC. It codes for CSVELTSYEQYF.

The chain has TRBV5-1 and TRBJ1-1; no clear D. This CDR3 region has 13 residues. V dropped 4 bases and J dropped 1 base, with 8 bases sitting between them. The germline gives CDR1 SGHRS, CDR2 YFSETQ. CDR3 loop: CASSPSENTEAFF. In nucleotides, the CDR3 is TGCGCCAGCAGCCCGTCGGAGAACACTGAAGCTTTCTTT.

The CDR3 DNA sequence: TGTGCCAGCAGCGCGGGACTAGCCTATGCTCTTGGGACCCAGTACTTC. Protein: CASSAGLAYALGTQYF. The chain joins TRBV5-6 to TRBJ2-5, with TRBD2 identical over 9 bases. The CDR3 covers 16 residues. Trimming removed 4 bases from V and 7 bases from J; junction bases left unmatched: 14. Germline CDR1 reads SGHDT; CDR2 reads YYEEEE.

The chain uses TRBV27 and TRBJ1-5, with D tentatively TRBD1 (5 bases). Between the trimmed V and J ends, which lost 2 bases and 6 bases, there was a span of 11 bases. The CDR3 has 14 residues. Germline assignment: CDR1 MNHEY and CDR2 SMNVEV (reference sequence). The CDR3 DNA follows: TGTGCCAGCAGTTTAGAGGGGCTAGGTCAGCCCCAGCATTTT. Translating gives CASSLEGLGQPQHF.

This rearrangement joins TRBV6-1 to TRBJ1-5, with D uncertain. V was shortened by 6 bases and J by 0 bases, with 6 bases between the two germline ends. This CDR3 is built from 13 residues. The germline gives CDR1 MNHNS, CDR2 SASEGT. CDR3 region: CASRTHSNQPQHF. The CDR3 DNA sequence: TGTGCCAGCAGGACCCATAGCAATCAGCCCCAGCATTTT.

CDR3 region: CAIIGTGNTEAFF. DNA for the CDR3: TGTGCCATCATCGGGACAGGGAACACTGAAGCTTTCTTT. The chain employs TRBV10-3 and TRBJ1-1; 8 bases are a match to TRBD1. V was pared by 7 bases and J by 1 base, with 2 bases of the junction left unmatched. Germline V gives CDR1 ENHRY, CDR2 SYGVKD. The length of the CDR3 is 13 residues.

This chain joins TRBV5-1 and TRBJ1-6; maybe TRBD1 (6 bases). The CDR3 contains 14 residues. Germline V CDR1 and CDR2: SGHRS, YFSETQ. Trimming removed 5 bases at V and 10 bases at J, with 16 bases between. CDR3 residues: CASRMGQVESPLHF. As DNA, the CDR3 is TGCGCCAGCAGGATGGGACAAGTTGAATCACCCCTCCACTTT.

The chain couples TRBV11-1 to TRBJ2-3; 7 bases agree with TRBD1. CDR3 length: 15 amino acids. Germline values: CDR1 SGHAT, CDR2 FQDESV (reference sequence). J was trimmed by 2 bases and V by 6 bases; bases with no gene match: 8. The CDR3 DNA sequence: TGTGCCAGCAGTCGACAGGGCATTACCACAGATACGCAGTATTTT. Translated: CASSRQGITTDTQYF.

V usage is TRBV7-8 and J usage is TRBJ2-2, with D possibly called TRBD1 or TRBD2 (5 bases each). Germline CDR1 reads SGHVS; CDR2 reads FQNEAQ. The ends were cut back, 5 bases at V and 6 bases at J, with 10 bases in the middle. The CDR3 extends over 13 amino acids. The CDR3 here is CASSPPGPGELFF. The CDR3 DNA reads as TGTGCCAGCAGCCCCCCGGGACCCGGGGAGCTGTTTTTT.

The V gene is TRBV9, the J gene TRBJ2-7; D gene ambiguous. The CDR3 covers 14 residues. Trimming cost V 0 bases and J 4 bases, with 11 bases left between them. Germline V gives CDR1 SGDLS, CDR2 YYNGEE. The DNA for the CDR3 is TGTGCCAGCAGCGTAGGAAAAGGTAGTTACGAGCAGTACTTC. Its translation: CASSVGKGSYEQYF. The full variable domain, completed using reference TRBV9 and TRBJ2-7, is DSGVTQTPKHLITATGQRVTLRCSPRSGDLSVYWYQQSLDQGLQFLIQYYNGEERAKGNILERFSAQQFPDLHSELNLSSLELGDSALYFCASSVGKGSYEQYFGPGTRLTVT.

The rearrangement joins TRBV5-1 to TRBJ2-7, with TRBD2 matching 8 bases. Trimming removed 0 bases from V and 4 bases from J; junction bases left unmatched: 6. The CDR3 runs to 15 residues. From germline, CDR1 is SGHRS and CDR2 YFSETQ. CDR3: CASSLARGGLYEQYF. CDR3 DNA: TGCGCCAGCAGCTTGGCACGGGGGGGCCTGTACGAGCAGTACTTC.

The V gene is TRBV19, the J gene TRBJ1-3; no definite D call. The germline gives CDR1 LNHDA, CDR2 SQIVND (reference sequence). This CDR3 is 13 amino acids long. The V and J ends lost 5 bases and 4 bases respectively, with 9 bases between them. Written as DNA, the CDR3 is TGTGCCAGTAGTTCGGACTTCGGAAACACCATATATTTT. Translating gives CASSSDFGNTIYF.

This rearrangement joins TRBV2 to TRBJ1-1; 9 bases fit TRBD1. CDR1 is SNHLY and CDR2 is FYNNEI in the germline V gene. There are 15 residues in the CDR3. With 7 bases clipped from V and 5 bases from J, the junction kept 11 bases outside the gene matches. CDR3 in DNA: TGTGCCAGCAAGGACCGGGACAGGGATTTGACTGAAGCTTTCTTT. Its protein is CASKDRDRDLTEAFF.

On this clone itself: In this CDR3 the conserved last residue, phenylalanine or tryptophan, is missing, so a read error is likely. It is unclear where the CDR3 begins or ends on the DNA, so no DNA is shown, and the CDR3 is as TCRdb lists it. CDR3 region: CASIPERKTPRKPLPYRPEVV. This chain uses TRBV6-9 with TRBJ1-2. The germline V gene has CDR1 MNHGY and CDR2 SVAAGI. The CDR3 region is 21 residues in length, termini included.

This clone was observed a few times. The chain links TRBV10-3 to TRBJ1-5, with 9 bases matching TRBD1. The V gene end was trimmed by 5 bases and the J gene end by 4 bases; junction bases not matched to a gene: 3. Germline loops: CDR1 ENHRY, CDR2 SYGVKD. The CDR3 runs to 14 residues. CDR3 DNA sequence: TGTGCCATCAGTTGGGACAGGGAGAATCAGCCCCAGCATTTT. The encoded protein is CAISWDRENQPQHF.

The chain links TRBV10-3 to TRBJ2-7, with 9 nucleotides matching TRBD2. Germline values: CDR1 ENHRY, CDR2 SYGVKD. V shed 11 bases, J shed 4 bases, and the junction held 9 bases outside the gene matches. This CDR3 has 13 residues. DNA for the CDR3: TGTGCCTCCTCCGGAGCGGGAGGATACGAGCAGTACTTC. Translating gives CASSGAGGYEQYF.

The V and J genes are TRBV15 and TRBJ1-5; D is possibly TRBD1 (5 bases). Trimming stripped 0 bases from V and 2 bases from J, with 14 bases between. The germline V gene encodes CDR1 LNHNV and CDR2 YYDKDF (reference sequence). The CDR3 covers 17 residues. CDR3 region: CATSRDRGGLGNQPQHF. CDR3 DNA: TGTGCCACCAGCAGAGATAGGGGAGGGCTTGGCAATCAGCCCCAGCATTTT.

The chain has TRBV7-2 and TRBJ2-7, with D maybe TRBD1 (6 bases). The V and J ends lost 8 bases and 8 bases respectively, with 19 bases between them. There are 13 residues in the CDR3. Germline loops: CDR1 SGHTA, CDR2 FQGNSA. CDR3 in DNA: TGTGCCAGCTTCGATGGGGGCCTCCTCAAGCAGTACTTC. Translation: CASFDGGLLKQYF.

This chain connects TRBV27 to TRBJ2-1; D might be TRBD1 (7 bases). The CDR3 has 13 amino acids. Germline lookup yields CDR1 MNHEY and CDR2 SMNVEV (reference sequence). Trimming removed 4 bases from V and 8 bases from J, with 12 bases in between. CDR3 protein: CASSSQGGYEQFF. Written as DNA, the CDR3 is TGTGCCAGCAGTTCCCAGGGGGGCTATGAGCAGTTCTTC.

The table lists this clone with a few counts. The rearrangement joins TRBV10-3 to TRBJ2-3; possible D gene TRBD1, 6 bases. Germline CDR1 reads ENHRY; CDR2 reads SYGVKD. The ends were cut back, 9 bases at V and 5 bases at J, with 12 bases in the middle. This CDR3 is built from 12 residues. CDR3 region: CAISGDGDTQYF. CDR3 DNA: TGTGCCATTTCAGGGGATGGAGATACGCAGTATTTT.

Comments on this clone: One end of the junction fails to match germline, which may point to a read error. This chain links TRBV5-1 with TRBJ2-4, with D tentatively TRBD2 (5 bases). The V gene's germline CDR1 is SGHRS and CDR2 YFSETQ. The length of the CDR3 is 15 residues. The chain's CDR3 is CASSLEETAKNIQYF. CDR3 in DNA: TGCGCCAGCAGTTTGGAGGAAACAGCCAAAAACATTCAGTACTTC. Full variable domain (missing parts from reference TRBV5-1 and TRBJ2-4): KAGVTQTPRYLIKTRGQQVTLSCSPISGHRSVSWYQQTPGQGLQFLFEYFSETQRNKGNFPGRFSGRQFSNSRSEMNVSTLELGDSALYLCASSLEETAKNIQYFGAGTRLSVL.

The chain is built from TRBV30 and TRBJ2-5; D is undetermined. The CDR3 has 15 residues. The germline V gene encodes CDR1 GTSNPN and CDR2 SVGIG (reference sequence). V gave up 2 bases and J gave up 7 bases, with 20 bases separating them. As DNA, the CDR3 is TGTGCCTGGAGTTTAAACTACTGGATAAGTGGGACCCAGTACTTC. It is translated as CAWSLNYWISGTQYF. Using reference TRBV30 and TRBJ2-5 for the parts outside the CDR3, the full variable domain is SQTIHQWPATLVQPVGSPLSLECTVEGTSNPNLYWYRQAAGRGLQLLFYSVGIGQISSEVPQNLSASRPQDRQFILSSKKLLLSDSGFYLCAWSLNYWISGTQYFGPGTRLLVL.

This chain links TRBV28 with TRBJ2-7, with D perhaps TRBD1 (6 bases). This CDR3 is built from 11 residues. V was trimmed by 10 bases and J by 3 bases, leaving 10 bases between them. Germline V gene lookup returns CDR1 MDHEN and CDR2 SYDVKM. CDR3 in DNA: TGTGCCACGAGAGGGGGCTACGAGCAGTACTTC. Translated, it gives CATRGGYEQYF.